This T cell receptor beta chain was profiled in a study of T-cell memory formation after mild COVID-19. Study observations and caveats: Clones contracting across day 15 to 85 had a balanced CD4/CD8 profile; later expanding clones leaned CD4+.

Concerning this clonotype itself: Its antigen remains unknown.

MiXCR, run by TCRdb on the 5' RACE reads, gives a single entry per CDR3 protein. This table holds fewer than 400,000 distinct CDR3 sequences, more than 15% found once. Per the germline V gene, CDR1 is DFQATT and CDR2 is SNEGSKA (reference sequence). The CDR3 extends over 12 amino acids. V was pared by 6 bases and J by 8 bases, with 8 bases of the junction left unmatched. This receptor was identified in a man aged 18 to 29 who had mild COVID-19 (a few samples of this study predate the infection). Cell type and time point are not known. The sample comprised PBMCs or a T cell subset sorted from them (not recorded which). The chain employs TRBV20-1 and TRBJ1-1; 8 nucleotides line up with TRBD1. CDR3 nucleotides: TGCAGTGCCGCCATACAGGGGGGAGAAGCTTTCTTT. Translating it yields CSAAIQGGEAFF.